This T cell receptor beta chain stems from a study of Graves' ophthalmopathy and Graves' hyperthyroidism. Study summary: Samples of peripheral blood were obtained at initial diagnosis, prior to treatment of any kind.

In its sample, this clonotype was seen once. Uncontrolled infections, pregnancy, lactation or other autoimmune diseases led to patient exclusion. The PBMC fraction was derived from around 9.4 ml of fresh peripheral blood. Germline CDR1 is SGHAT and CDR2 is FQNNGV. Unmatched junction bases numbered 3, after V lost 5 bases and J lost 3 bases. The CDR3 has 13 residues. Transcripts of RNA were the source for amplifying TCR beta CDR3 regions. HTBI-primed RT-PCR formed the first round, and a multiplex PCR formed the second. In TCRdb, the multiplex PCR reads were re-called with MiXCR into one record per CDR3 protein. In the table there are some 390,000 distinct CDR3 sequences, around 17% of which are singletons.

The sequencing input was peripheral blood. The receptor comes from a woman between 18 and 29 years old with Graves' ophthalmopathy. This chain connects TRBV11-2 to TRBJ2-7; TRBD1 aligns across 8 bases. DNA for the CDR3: TGTGCCAGCAGCCAGGGGGCGGACTACGAGCAGTACTTC. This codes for CASSQGADYEQYF.